This entry describes one T cell receptor beta chain. This clonotype was recorded a few times. Its recognized antigen is unknown. Base qualities are not at hand, and no much larger clone is one base apart. Instrument used: Illumina HiSeq 2500. TCR beta libraries were prepared by quantitative 5'-RACE with molecular barcodes. The paper's data handling went like this. A new computational method based on a probabilistic model of VDJ rearrangement was used to identify disease-linked TCR variants. TCRdb trimmed public reads at Q25 via fastp, called clones via MiXCR and kept in-frame beta chains. Each entry merges the rows of one CDR3 protein and shows their most common DNA and genes. V and J calls and clone size were set by TCRdb, not the authors. The sample contains some 340,000 distinct CDR3 sequences, about 14% of them found a single time. The biggest ten clones account for roughly 0.99% of the sample. This record comes from a study of CD8 T cells in ankylosing spondylitis (TCRdb year 2017). At the level of the whole study: The study set out to find disease-linked TCR variants by profiling T cell receptor beta repertoires in ankylosing spondylitis patients and healthy donors. The whole study cohort included under 140 healthy donors and about two dozen ankylosing spondylitis patients. Peripheral blood was sampled, and synovial fluid was also collected from ankylosing spondylitis patients.

General conclusions and limits of the study: The disease-linked clones showed a CD8+ phenotype and occurred at relatively low frequencies in peripheral blood. Some motif variants had previously been reported in the synovial fluid and blood of reactive arthritis patients, which suggests shared mechanisms of disease initiation. Significant enrichment of the disease-linked clones was reported in matched synovial fluid samples from ankylosing spondylitis patients. Blood from ankylosing spondylitis patients appeared to be characterized by a TCR beta motif made up of under ten highly homologous amino acid variants.

A distance of 9 bases separates the germline ends of V and J, which lose 1 base and 0 bases respectively. The germline V gene (reference sequence) supplies CDR1 LGHDT and CDR2 YNNKEL. Reading from cysteine to phenylalanine, the CDR3 counts 15 amino acids. The only DNA kept is the CDR3, 45 bases in frame from the first base. Input material: blood, either unsorted or a sorted T cell fraction (not recorded which). This TCR came from a male donor with ankylosing spondylitis or in good health (not recorded which). In this chain, TRBV3-1 is recombined with TRBJ1-1; the D gene remains uncertain. The base sequence is TGTGCCAGCAGCCAAGGAGCTTACTTGAACACTGAAGCTTTCTTT. The translation is CASSQGAYLNTEAFF.